The next 14 T cell receptor beta chains were all read from a single sample in a study of beta chain features in type 1 diabetes. All of the isolated RNA was reverse transcribed, so expressed TCRB transcripts were sequenced. Assay used: immunoSEQ multiplex PCR; TCRdb lists only in-frame clones, some missing. Among about 400,000 clones listed, roughly 12% were seen once. The specimen was naive CD4+ T cells from blood. These receptors were collected from a young man in good health.

The sample holds a few counts of this clone. V gene TRBV5-4 combines with J gene TRBJ2-1; possible D gene TRBD2, 6 bases. The CDR3 covers 12 residues. Trimming took 6 bases from V and 8 from J, leaving 12 bases between them. From germline, CDR1 is SGHNT and CDR2 YYREEE (reference sequence). The CDR3 loop reads CASNPGGDEQFF. The CDR3, as DNA: TGTGCCAGCAACCCAGGAGGGGATGAGCAGTTCTTC.

The rearrangement joins TRBV28 to TRBJ2-6; D possibly corresponds to TRBD2 (6 bases). CDR1 is MDHEN, CDR2 SYDVKM, per germline. The CDR3 contains 16 residues. The V end was cut by 6 bases, the J end by 2 bases, with 14 bases between. The CDR3, as DNA: TGTGCCAGCAGATCCCCTGGGGGGACTGGGGCCAACGTCCTGACTTTC. Translating it yields CASRSPGGTGANVLTF. Complete variable domain (other parts from reference TRBV28 and TRBJ2-6): DVKVTQSSRYLVKRTGEKVFLECVQDMDHENMFWYRQDPGLGLRLIYFSYDVKMKEKGDIPEGYSVSREKKERFSLILESASTNQTSMYLCASRSPGGTGANVLTFGAGSRLTVL.

The chain employs TRBV28 and TRBJ1-2; D uncertain. Trimming left V 2 bases short and J 7 bases short, with 11 bases between. Per the germline V gene, CDR1 is MDHEN and CDR2 is SYDVKM. CDR3 length equals 13 residues. The CDR3 here is CASSLGGLRGYTF. The CDR3 nucleotides are TGTGCCAGCAGTTTAGGAGGACTTCGTGGCTACACCTTC.

This clone was detected a few times. The V gene is TRBV7-9, the J gene TRBJ1-2; 7 bases fit TRBD1. Per germline, CDR1 SEHNR and CDR2 FQNEAQ (reference sequence). V trimming: 5 bases; J trimming: 6 bases; junction bases outside the gene matches: 6. This CDR3 has 13 residues. CDR3 loop: CASSRTGMDGYTF. The CDR3 DNA reads as TGTGCCAGCAGCCGGACAGGCATGGATGGCTACACCTTC.

There are a few counts of this clone. The chain combines TRBV29-1 with TRBJ2-7; possible D gene TRBD1, 6 bases. Trimming removed 7 bases at V and 5 bases at J, with 12 bases between. CDR3 length equals 11 residues. Germline V gene lookup returns CDR1 SQVTM and CDR2 ANQGSEA. The CDR3 region has the DNA TGCAGCGCCGGACAGAGCCACGAGCAGTACTTC. It is translated as CSAGQSHEQYF.

This clone was seen only a few times. This chain links TRBV10-3 with TRBJ1-1; D possibly corresponds to TRBD1 (6 bases). This CDR3 has 14 residues. From germline, CDR1 is ENHRY and CDR2 SYGVKD. The ends were cut back, 6 bases at V and 6 bases at J, with 17 bases in the middle. As DNA, the CDR3 is TGTGCCATCAGCGCGGGGGCATCGTACCCTGAAGCTTTCTTT. It yields the protein CAISAGASYPEAFF.

This clone was seen a few times. The rearrangement links TRBV5-4 to TRBJ1-2, with D maybe TRBD1 (6 bases). Germline CDR1 SGHNT, CDR2 YYREEE (reference sequence). The CDR3 extends over 13 amino acids. V was shortened by 0 bases and J by 8 bases, with 11 bases between the two germline ends. The CDR3 spells CASSLETGRGYTF. The CDR3 DNA reads as TGTGCCAGCAGCTTGGAAACAGGGAGAGGCTACACCTTC.

V usage is TRBV7-9 and J usage is TRBJ2-7, with TRBD2 identical over 9 bases. J lost 5 bases, V lost 3 bases, and 5 bases had no gene match. Germline CDR1 reads SEHNR; CDR2 reads FQNEAQ (reference sequence). This CDR3 has 14 residues. CDR3 sequence (DNA): TGTGCCAGCAGCTTTAGCGGGAGCGGTAACGAGCAGTACTTC. This sequence encodes CASSFSGSGNEQYF.

The V and J genes are TRBV11-2 and TRBJ2-3; D remains ambiguous. Trimming removed 5 bases from V and 14 bases from J, with 17 bases in between. CDR3 length equals 12 residues. Germline-derived CDR1 and CDR2 are SGHAT and FQNNGV. CDR3 in amino acids: CASSLPVSDWYF. Written as DNA, the CDR3 is TGTGCCAGCAGCCTCCCGGTATCCGACTGGTATTTT.

This chain uses TRBV27 with TRBJ1-2, with TRBD1 as a possible D gene (5 bases). V was trimmed by 2 bases and J by 5 bases, leaving 6 bases between them. The CDR3 totals 12 residues. Germline V gene data show CDR1 as MNHEY and CDR2 as SMNVEV (reference sequence). CDR3 in amino acids: CASSLRGYGYTF. The DNA for the CDR3 is TGTGCCAGCAGTTTACGGGGGTATGGCTACACCTTC.

The rearrangement links TRBV5-1 to TRBJ2-1; 7 bases agree with TRBD1. CDR1 and CDR2 (germline): SGHRS, YFSETQ. This CDR3 contains 18 residues. The V gene end was trimmed by 0 bases and the J gene end by 8 bases; junction bases not matched to a gene: 17. CDR3: CASSLATLRGQDVYEQFF. In nucleotides, the CDR3 is TGCGCCAGCAGCTTGGCCACACTCCGAGGACAGGACGTTTATGAGCAGTTCTTC.

The table lists this clone with a few counts. This chain joins TRBV30 and TRBJ2-1; 7 bases agree with TRBD2. The germline V gene has CDR1 GTSNPN and CDR2 SVGIG (reference sequence). Trimming cost V 0 bases and J 5 bases; bases outside gene matches: 10. The CDR3 is made up of 16 amino acids. The CDR3 reads CAWSVLWLAVNNEQFF. DNA of the CDR3: TGTGCCTGGAGTGTATTATGGCTAGCGGTTAACAATGAGCAGTTCTTC.

This clone was seen a few times. This chain connects TRBV28 to TRBJ2-1; perhaps TRBD2 as D (5 bases). The CDR3 consists of 15 residues. Trimming cost V 2 bases and J 5 bases, with 13 bases left between them. Germline V gene data show CDR1 as MDHEN and CDR2 as SYDVKM. In nucleotides, the CDR3 is TGTGCCAGCAGTTTAGGAGGAGGCTTCCACAATGAGCAGTTCTTC. It specifies CASSLGGGFHNEQFF.

This clone occurred a few times. The CDR3 DNA follows: TGTGCCAGCAGTTTATGGAACGGGTTTGGTGAGCAGTACTTC. Encoded protein: CASSLWNGFGEQYF. The V call is TRBV27, the J call TRBJ2-7; D unresolved. Germline V gene sequence: CDR1 MNHEY, CDR2 SMNVEV (reference sequence). The CDR3 has 14 residues. V lost 1 base, J lost 7 bases, and 14 bases lay in between.